This T cell receptor (beta chain) was sequenced for a study of identical twins. General study results and limits: For out-of-frame alpha sequences shared by twins, low generation probability was in excess. Cord blood's abundant beta clonotypes had fewer insertions, unlike memory repertoires.

This clonotype has at least ten counts. Its antigen is undetermined. TCRdb called the 5' RACE reads again in MiXCR, with one record for every CDR3 protein. The data hold approximately 150,000 distinct CDR3 sequences, with around 3.5% observed a single time. The length of the CDR3 is 15 residues. Germline V gives CDR1 SNHLY, CDR2 FYNNEI. V was clipped by 5 bases and J by 3 bases, with 16 bases between them. The TCR originated in a man aged 18 to 29 in good health. Sequenced sample: memory T cells sorted from blood. This chain links TRBV2 with TRBJ1-1; D possibly corresponds to TRBD1 (6 bases). For the CDR3, the DNA is TGTGCCAGCAGTAACCTGGACAGTGGGGACACTGAAGCTTTCTTT. The encoded protein is CASSNLDSGDTEAFF.